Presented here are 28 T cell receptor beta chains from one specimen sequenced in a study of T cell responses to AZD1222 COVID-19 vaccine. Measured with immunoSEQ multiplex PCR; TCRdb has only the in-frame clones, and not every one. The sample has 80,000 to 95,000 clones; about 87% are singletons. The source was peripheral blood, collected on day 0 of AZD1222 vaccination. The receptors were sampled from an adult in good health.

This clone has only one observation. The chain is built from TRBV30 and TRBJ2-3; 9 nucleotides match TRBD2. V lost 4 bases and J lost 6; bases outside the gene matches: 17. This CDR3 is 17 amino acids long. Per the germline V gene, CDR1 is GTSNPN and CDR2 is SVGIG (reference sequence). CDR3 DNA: TGTGCCTGGAACCCCCCAGGGGCTAGCGGGGTGCAGGATACGCAGTATTTT. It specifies CAWNPPGASGVQDTQYF.

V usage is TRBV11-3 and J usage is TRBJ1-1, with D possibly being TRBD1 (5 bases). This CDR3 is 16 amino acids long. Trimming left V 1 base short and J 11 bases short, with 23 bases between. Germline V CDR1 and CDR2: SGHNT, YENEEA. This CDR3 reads CASSLGGSISGASAFF. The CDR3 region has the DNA TGTGCCAGCAGCTTAGGGGGGTCGATAAGCGGGGCTTCGGCTTTCTTT.

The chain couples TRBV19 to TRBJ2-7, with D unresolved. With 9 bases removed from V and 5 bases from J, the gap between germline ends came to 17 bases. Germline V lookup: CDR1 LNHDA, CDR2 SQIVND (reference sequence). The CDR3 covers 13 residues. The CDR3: CASAPLMGDEQYF. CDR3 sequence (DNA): TGTGCCAGCGCACCCCTGATGGGCGACGAGCAGTACTTC.

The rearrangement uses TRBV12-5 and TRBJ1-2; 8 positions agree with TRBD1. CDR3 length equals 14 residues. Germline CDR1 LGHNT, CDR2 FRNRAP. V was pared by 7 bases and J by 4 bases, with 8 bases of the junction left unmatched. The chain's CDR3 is CASALTGASYGYTF. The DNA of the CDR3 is TGTGCTAGTGCCTTGACAGGGGCCAGCTATGGCTACACCTTC.

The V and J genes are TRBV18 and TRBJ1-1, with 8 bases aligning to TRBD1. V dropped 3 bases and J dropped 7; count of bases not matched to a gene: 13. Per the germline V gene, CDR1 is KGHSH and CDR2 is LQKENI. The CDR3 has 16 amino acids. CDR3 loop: CASSPRGQGARSEAFF. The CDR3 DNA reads TGTGCCAGCTCACCTCGGGGCCAGGGGGCGCGTAGTGAAGCTTTCTTT.

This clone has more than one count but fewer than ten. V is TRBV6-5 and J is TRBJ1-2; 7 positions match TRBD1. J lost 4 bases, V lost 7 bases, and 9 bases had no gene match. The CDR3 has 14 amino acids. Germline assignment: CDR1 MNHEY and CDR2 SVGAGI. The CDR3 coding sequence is TGTGCCAGCACCCGCAGGGGGGTTGGCTATGGCTACACCTTC. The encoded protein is CASTRRGVGYGYTF.

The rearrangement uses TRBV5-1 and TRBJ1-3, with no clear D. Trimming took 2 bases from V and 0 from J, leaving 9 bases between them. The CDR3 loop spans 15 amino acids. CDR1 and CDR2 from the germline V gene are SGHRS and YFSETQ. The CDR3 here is CASSFDIFSGNTIYF. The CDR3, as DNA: TGCGCCAGCAGCTTCGACATCTTCTCTGGAAACACCATATATTTT.

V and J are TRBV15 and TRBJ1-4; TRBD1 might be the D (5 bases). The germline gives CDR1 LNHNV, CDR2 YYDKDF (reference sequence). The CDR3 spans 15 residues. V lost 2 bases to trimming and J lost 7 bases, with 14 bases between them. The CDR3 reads CATSRTTGSLEKLFF. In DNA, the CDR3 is TGTGCCACCAGCAGAACCACAGGATCACTTGAAAAACTGTTTTTT.

The chain's CDR3 is CASSLNQGAYEQYF. The CDR3 nucleotides are TGTGCCAGCAGCTTGAACCAGGGAGCCTACGAGCAGTACTTC. The chain combines TRBV7-6 with TRBJ2-7; D assignment may be TRBD1 or TRBD2 (5 bases each). The V and J ends lost 3 bases and 2 bases respectively, with 11 bases between them. The CDR3 is made up of 14 amino acids. The V gene's germline CDR1 is SGHVS and CDR2 FNYEAQ.

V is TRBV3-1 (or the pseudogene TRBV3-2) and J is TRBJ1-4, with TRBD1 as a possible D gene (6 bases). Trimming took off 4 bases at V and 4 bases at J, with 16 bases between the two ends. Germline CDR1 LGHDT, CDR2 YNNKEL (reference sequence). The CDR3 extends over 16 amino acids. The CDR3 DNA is TGTGCCAGCAGCCCGGGGGACACCCCCGGTAATGAAAAACTGTTTTTT. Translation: CASSPGDTPGNEKLFF.

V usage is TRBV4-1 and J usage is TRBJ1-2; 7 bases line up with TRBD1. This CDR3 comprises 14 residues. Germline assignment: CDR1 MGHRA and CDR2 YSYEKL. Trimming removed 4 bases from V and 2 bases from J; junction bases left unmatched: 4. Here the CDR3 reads CASSRTGQNYGYTF. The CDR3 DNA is TGCGCCAGCAGCCGGACGGGACAGAACTATGGCTACACCTTC.

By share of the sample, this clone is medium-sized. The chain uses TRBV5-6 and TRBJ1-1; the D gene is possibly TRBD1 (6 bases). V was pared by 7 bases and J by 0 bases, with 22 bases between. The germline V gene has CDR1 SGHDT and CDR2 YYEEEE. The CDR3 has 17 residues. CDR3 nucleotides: TGTGCCAGCGCCGTGTGGGGATTTACAGGGATGAACACTGAAGCTTTCTTT. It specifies CASAVWGFTGMNTEAFF.

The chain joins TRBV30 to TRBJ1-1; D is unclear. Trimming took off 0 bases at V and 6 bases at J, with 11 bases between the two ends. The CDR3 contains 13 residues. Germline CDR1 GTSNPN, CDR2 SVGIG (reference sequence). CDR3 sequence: CAWSVPWGPEAFF. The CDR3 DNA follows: TGTGCCTGGAGTGTACCCTGGGGTCCTGAAGCTTTCTTT.

The CDR3 sequence: CASSMLQGLLAKNIQYF. The DNA for the CDR3 is TGTGCCAGTAGTATGCTCCAGGGACTACTAGCCAAAAACATTCAGTACTTC. The chain uses TRBV19 and TRBJ2-4; 7 bases are shared with TRBD2. The germline V gene has CDR1 LNHDA and CDR2 SQIVND (reference sequence). Germline trimming cut 3 bases from V and 0 bases from J; bases unmatched to any gene: 8. The length of the CDR3 is 17 residues.

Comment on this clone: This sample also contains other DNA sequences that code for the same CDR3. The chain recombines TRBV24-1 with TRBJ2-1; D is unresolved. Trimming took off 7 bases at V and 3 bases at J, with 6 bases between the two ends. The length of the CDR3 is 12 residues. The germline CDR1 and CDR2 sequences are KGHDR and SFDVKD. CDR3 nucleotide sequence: TGTGCCACCAGGAGCAGCTACAATGAGCAGTTCTTC. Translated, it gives CATRSSYNEQFF.

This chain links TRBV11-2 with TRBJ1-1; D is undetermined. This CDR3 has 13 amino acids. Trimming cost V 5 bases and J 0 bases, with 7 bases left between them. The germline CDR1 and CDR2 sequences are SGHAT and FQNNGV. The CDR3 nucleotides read TGTGCCAGCAGCGAAACAGTGAACACTGAAGCTTTCTTT. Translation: CASSETVNTEAFF. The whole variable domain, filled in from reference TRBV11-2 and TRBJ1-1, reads EAGVAQSPRYKIIEKRQSVAFWCNPISGHATLYWYQQILGQGPKLLIQFQNNGVVDDSQLPKDRFSAERLKGVDSTLKIQPAKLEDSAVYLCASSETVNTEAFFGQGTRLTVV.

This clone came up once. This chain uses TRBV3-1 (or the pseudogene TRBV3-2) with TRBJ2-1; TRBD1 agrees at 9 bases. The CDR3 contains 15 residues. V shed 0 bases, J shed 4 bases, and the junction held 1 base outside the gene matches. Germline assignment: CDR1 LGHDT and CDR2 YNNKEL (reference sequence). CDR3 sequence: CASSQEGQGYNEQFF. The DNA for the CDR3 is TGTGCCAGCAGCCAAGAGGGACAGGGTTACAATGAGCAGTTCTTC.

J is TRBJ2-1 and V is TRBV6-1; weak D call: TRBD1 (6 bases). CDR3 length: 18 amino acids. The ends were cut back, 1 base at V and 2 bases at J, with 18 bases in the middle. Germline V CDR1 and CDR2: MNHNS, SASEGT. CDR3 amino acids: CASSEEEGGHQAYNEQFF. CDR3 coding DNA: TGTGCCAGCAGTGAAGAGGAAGGGGGTCATCAGGCCTACAATGAGCAGTTCTTC.

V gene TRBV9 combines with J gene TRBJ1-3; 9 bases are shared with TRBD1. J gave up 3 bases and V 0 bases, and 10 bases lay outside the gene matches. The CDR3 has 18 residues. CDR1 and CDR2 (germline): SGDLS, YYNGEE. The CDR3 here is CASSVDRDRVGVGNTIYF. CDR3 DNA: TGTGCCAGCAGCGTAGATCGGGACAGGGTAGGCGTTGGAAACACCATATATTTT. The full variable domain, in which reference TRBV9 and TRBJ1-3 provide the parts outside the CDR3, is DSGVTQTPKHLITATGQRVTLRCSPRSGDLSVYWYQQSLDQGLQFLIQYYNGEERAKGNILERFSAQQFPDLHSELNLSSLELGDSALYFCASSVDRDRVGVGNTIYFGEGSWLTVV.

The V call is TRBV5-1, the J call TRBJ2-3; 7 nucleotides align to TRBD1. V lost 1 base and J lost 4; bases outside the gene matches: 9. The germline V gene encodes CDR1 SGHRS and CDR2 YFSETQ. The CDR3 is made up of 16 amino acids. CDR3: CASSLTTGIGADTQYF. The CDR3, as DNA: TGCGCCAGCAGCTTGACGACAGGGATCGGGGCAGATACGCAGTATTTT.

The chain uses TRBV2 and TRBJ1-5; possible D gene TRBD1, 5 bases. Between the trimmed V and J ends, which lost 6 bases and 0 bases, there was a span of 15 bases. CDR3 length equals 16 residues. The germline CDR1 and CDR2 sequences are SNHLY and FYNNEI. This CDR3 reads CASRDTGSYSNQPQHF. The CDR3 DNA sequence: TGTGCCAGCAGGGACACCGGATCTTATAGCAATCAGCCCCAGCATTTT.

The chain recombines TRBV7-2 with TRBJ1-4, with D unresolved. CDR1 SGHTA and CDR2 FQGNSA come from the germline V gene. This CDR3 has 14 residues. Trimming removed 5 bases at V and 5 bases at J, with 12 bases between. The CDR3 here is CASSISPTNEKLFF. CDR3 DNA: TGTGCCAGCAGCATCTCGCCTACGAATGAAAAACTGTTTTTT.

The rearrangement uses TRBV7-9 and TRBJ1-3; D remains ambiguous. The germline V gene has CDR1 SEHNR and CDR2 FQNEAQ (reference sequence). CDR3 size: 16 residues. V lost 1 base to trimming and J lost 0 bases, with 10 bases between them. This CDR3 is CASSLGQAFSGNTIYF. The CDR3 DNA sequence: TGTGCCAGCAGCTTAGGGCAGGCCTTCTCTGGAAACACCATATATTTT.

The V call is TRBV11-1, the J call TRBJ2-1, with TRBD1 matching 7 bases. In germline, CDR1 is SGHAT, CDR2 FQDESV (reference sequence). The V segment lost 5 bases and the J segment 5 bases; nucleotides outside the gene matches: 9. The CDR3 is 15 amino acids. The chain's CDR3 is CASSQSGQWNNEQFF. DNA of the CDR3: TGTGCCAGCAGCCAATCGGGACAGTGGAACAATGAGCAGTTCTTC. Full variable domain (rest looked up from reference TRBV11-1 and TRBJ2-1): EAEVAQSPRYKITEKSQAVAFWCDPISGHATLYWYRQILGQGPELLVQFQDESVVDDSQLPKDRFSAERLKGVDSTLKIQPAELGDSAMYLCASSQSGQWNNEQFFGPGTRLTVL.

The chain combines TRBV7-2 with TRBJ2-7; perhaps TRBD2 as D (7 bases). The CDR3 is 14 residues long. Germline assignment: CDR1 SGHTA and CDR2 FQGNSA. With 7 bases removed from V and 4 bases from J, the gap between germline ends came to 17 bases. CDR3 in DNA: TGTGCCAGCACCCAGTGGGAGGGGGTGTACGAGCAGTACTTC. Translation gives CASTQWEGVYEQYF.

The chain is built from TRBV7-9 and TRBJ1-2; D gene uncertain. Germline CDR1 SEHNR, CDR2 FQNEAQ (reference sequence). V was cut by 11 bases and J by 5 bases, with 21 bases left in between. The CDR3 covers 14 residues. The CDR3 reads CAVSLAPTVYGYTF. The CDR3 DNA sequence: TGTGCCGTCTCTCTGGCCCCGACGGTTTATGGCTACACCTTC.

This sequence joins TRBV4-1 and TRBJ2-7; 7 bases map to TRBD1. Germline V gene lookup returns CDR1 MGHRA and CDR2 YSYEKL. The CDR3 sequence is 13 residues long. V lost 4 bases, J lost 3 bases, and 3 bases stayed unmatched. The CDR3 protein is CASSRTGNYEQYF. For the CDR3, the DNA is TGCGCCAGCAGCCGGACAGGTAACTACGAGCAGTACTTC.

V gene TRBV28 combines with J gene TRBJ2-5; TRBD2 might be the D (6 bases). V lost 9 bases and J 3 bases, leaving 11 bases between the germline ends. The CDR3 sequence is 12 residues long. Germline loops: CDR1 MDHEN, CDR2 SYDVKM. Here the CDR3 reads CASTGGEETQYF. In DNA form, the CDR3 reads TGTGCCAGTACAGGAGGGGAAGAGACCCAGTACTTC.